The following is a T cell receptor beta chain sequence with its context. This clonotype has at least ten counts. Which antigen it targets is not known. Per-base qualities were not stored, and no clone one base away is much larger. This specimen comes from a study of T-cell reconstitution after alpha-beta-depleted transplantation in children (dated by TCRdb to the mid-2010s). As for the study more broadly: T-cell immune reconstitution after TCRalphabeta/CD19-depleted allogeneic hematopoietic cell transplantation in children was quantitatively tracked in the study by means of TCR repertoire profiling.

General conclusions and limits of the study: The apparently early recovery of alphabetaT-cell counts about two months after transplant reportedly depended on only several hundred rapidly expanded clones that came from non-depleted graft cells. Hyperexpanded clone frequencies declined over subsequent months; after one year, T-cell counts and TCRbeta diversity were mostly attributed to newly produced T cells. In some patients, the high TCRbeta diversity seen at day 60 was put down to recipient T cells and intrathymic progenitors that had survived conditioning.

The sample's treatment or condition label, in plain terms: allogeneic hematopoietic cell transplantation with graft depleted of TCRalphabeta T cells and CD19 B cells. The children who served as transplant recipients had been given grafts of TCRalphabeta/CD19-depleted allogeneic hematopoietic cells. Preparation of the library involved PCR. Sequencing instrument: Illumina HiSeq 2500. TCR libraries were prepared with molecular barcoding, using unique molecular identifiers to normalize TCRbeta repertoire quantification. TCRdb reran the public reads through fastp at Q25 and MiXCR, keeping productive beta chains. Every distinct CDR3 protein forms one entry, paired with its most common genes and DNA. Recorded for this sample are fewer than 450,000 distinct CDR3 sequences; around 16% of them occurred a single time. The top ten clones comprise roughly 40% of the sample. Material: PBMCs, mostly from graft donor cells, obtained 360 days after TCRalphabeta/CD19-depleted stem cell transplant. The receptor was isolated from a male patient between 2 and 15 years old who had a stem cell transplant for acute lymphoblastic leukemia, so the T cells may come from the graft donor.

The CDR3 has the sequence CASSLNLYNEQFF. In nucleotide form, the sequence is TGCGCCAGCAGCTTGAACTTATACAATGAGCAGTTCTTC. Here the chain combines TRBV5-1 and TRBJ2-1; the D gene assignment is ambiguous. As encoded in the germline V gene, CDR1 is SGHRS while CDR2 is YFSETQ. Measured from the cysteine to the phenylalanine, the CDR3 is 13 residues long. Only the CDR3 region is kept as DNA, spanning 39 bases read in frame from base 1. Cut back by 1 base and 4 bases, the V and J ends lie 6 bases apart.